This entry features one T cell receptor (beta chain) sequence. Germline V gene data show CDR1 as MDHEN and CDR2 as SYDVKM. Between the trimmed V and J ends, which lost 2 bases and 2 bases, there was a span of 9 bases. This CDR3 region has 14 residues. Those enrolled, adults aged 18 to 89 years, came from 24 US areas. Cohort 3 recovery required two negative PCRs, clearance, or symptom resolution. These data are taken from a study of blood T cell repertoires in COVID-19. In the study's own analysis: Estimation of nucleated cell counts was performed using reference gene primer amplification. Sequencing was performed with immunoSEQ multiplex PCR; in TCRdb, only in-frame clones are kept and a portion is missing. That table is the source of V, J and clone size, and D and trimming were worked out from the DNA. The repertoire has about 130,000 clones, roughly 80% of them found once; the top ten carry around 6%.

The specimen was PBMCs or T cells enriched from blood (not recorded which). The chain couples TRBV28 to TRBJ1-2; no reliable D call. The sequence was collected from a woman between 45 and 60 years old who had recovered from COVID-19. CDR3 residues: CASSLVGGNYGYTF. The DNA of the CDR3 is TGTGCCAGCAGTTTAGTCGGAGGGAACTATGGCTACACCTTC.